This T cell receptor (beta chain) originates from a study of neurological immune-mediated disorders. This clonotype appeared many times. TCRdb analysed the 5' RACE reads with MiXCR anew, one entry per CDR3 protein. The sample holds about 18,000 distinct CDR3 sequences, approximately 11% seen once. The sorted libraries took about a million CD4+ or CD8+ T cells. The V end lost 0 bases, the J end lost 5 bases, and 10 bases lay between the germline ends. Germline values: CDR1 SGHDN, CDR2 FVKESK. The CDR3 covers 15 residues. Sample: CD8+ T cells from blood. The sequence was collected from a woman aged 50 to 60 in good health. This sequence joins TRBV14 and TRBJ1-4; no clear D gene. The CDR3 region is CASSQEGRRNEKLFF. The CDR3 region has the DNA TGTGCCAGCAGCCAAGAGGGCAGACGCAATGAAAAACTGTTTTTT. The entire variable domain, with the rest obtained from reference TRBV14 and TRBJ1-4, is as follows: EAGVTQFPSHSVIEKGQTVTLRCDPISGHDNLYWYRRVMGKEIKFLLHFVKESKQDESGMPNNRFLAERTGGTYSTLKVQPAELEDSGVYFCASSQEGRRNEKLFFGSGTQLSVL.